This T cell receptor beta chain was sequenced in a study of shared clonotypes between healthy human individuals. Only in-frame clones appear in the TCRdb table, and some are missing; sequencing was by immunoSEQ multiplex PCR. The sample has roughly 1,500,000 clones, about 98% seen once. The junction had 4 bases not matched to a gene; V was cut back by 5 bases and J by 10 bases. The CDR3 runs 12 residues. Germline values: CDR1 SGHNT, CDR2 YENEEA. The receptor comes from a man aged 25-40 years in good health. The chain joins TRBV11-3 to TRBJ2-1, with TRBD1 matching 8 bases. Sequencing was carried out using naive CD4+ T cells sorted from blood. Subset described: CD45RA+ positively selected. The CDR3 region is CASSQGAQEQFF. The CDR3 nucleotides read TGTGCCAGCAGCCAGGGGGCCCAGGAGCAGTTCTTC.